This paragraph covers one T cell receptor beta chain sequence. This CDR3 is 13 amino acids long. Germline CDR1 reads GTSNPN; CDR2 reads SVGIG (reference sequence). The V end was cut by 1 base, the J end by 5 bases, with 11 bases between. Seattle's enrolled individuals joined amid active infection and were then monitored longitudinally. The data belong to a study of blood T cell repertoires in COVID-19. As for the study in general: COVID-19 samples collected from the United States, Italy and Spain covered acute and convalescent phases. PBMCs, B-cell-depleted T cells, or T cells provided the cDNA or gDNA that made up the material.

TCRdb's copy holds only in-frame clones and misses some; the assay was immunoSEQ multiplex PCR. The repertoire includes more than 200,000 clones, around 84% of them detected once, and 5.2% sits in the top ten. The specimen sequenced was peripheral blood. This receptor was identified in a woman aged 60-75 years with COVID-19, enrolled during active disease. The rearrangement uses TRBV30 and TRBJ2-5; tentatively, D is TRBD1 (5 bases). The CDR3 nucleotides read TGTGCCTGGAGTGAAGGGGTTTCTGAGACCCAGTACTTC. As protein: CAWSEGVSETQYF.